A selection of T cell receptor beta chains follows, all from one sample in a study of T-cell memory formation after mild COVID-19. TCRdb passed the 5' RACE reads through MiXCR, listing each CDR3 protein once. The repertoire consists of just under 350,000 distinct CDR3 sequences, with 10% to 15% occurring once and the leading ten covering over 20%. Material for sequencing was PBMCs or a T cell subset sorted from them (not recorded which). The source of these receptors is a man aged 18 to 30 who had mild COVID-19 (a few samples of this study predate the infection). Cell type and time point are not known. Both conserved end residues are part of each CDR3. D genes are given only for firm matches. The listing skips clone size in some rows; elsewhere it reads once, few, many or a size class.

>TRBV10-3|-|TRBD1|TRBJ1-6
CAISVNTGDRDSPLHF
TGTGCCATCAGTGTCAATACAGGGGATAGGGATTCACCCCTCCACTTT
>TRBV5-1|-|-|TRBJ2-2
CASSLSSLSNTGELFF
TGCGCCAGCAGCTTGTCATCGCTCTCGAACACCGGGGAGCTGTTTTTT
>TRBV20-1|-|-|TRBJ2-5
CSARVGVQETQYF
TGCAGTGCTAGGGTTGGGGTTCAAGAGACCCAGTACTTC
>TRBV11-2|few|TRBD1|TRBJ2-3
CASSLGQGSGSADTQYF
TGTGCCAGCAGCTTAGGACAGGGAAGTGGTTCGGCAGATACGCAGTATTTT
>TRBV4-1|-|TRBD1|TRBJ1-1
CASSQDHDRAPFF
TGCGCCAGCAGCCAAGATCACGACAGGGCCCCTTTCTTT
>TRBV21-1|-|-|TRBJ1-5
CASTRRDRPPRYCNQPQHF
TGTGCCAGCACCCGGAGGGACAGACCCCCAAGGTATTGCAATCAGCCCCAGCATTTT
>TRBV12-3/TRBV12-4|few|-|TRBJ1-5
CATSSGDSNQPQHF
TGTGCCACCTCTTCAGGAGATAGCAATCAGCCCCAGCATTTT
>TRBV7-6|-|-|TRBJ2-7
CASSFKVNSPTYEQYF
TGTGCCAGCAGCTTCAAAGTCAACAGTCCTACCTACGAGCAGTACTTC
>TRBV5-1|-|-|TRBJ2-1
CASSPARIGPNEQFF
TGCGCCAGCAGCCCCGCTAGAATCGGGCCGAATGAGCAGTTCTTC
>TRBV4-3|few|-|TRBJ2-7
CASSQAVIGSYEQYF
TGCGCCAGCAGCCAAGCGGTGATAGGTTCCTACGAGCAGTACTTC
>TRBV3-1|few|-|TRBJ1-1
CASSQGTTGAEAFF
TGTGCCAGCAGCCAAGGAACGACGGGGGCTGAAGCTTTCTTT
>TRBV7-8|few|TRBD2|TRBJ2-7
CASSYIAGYEQYF
TGTGCCAGCAGCTACATAGCGGGCTACGAGCAGTACTTC
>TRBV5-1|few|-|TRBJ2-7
CASSPRAGAYEQYF
TGCGCCAGCAGCCCCAGGGCCGGTGCTTACGAGCAGTACTTC
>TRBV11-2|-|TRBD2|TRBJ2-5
CASSFGTSGGVETQYF
TGTGCCAGCAGCTTCGGGACTAGCGGGGGTGTAGAGACCCAGTACTTC
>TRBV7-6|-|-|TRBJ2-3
CASSVVYRTDTQYF
TGTGCCAGCAGCGTGGTGTATCGCACAGATACGCAGTATTTT
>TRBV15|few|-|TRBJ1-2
CATSARGFANYGYTF
TGTGCCACCAGCGCCAGGGGCTTCGCTAACTATGGCTACACCTTC
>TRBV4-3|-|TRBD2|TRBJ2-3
CASSQDWRGDTDTQYF
TGCGCCAGCAGCCAAGATTGGCGGGGGGACACAGATACGCAGTATTTT
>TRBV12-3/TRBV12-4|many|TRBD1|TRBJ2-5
CASSLRQGVGETQYF
TGTGCCAGCAGTCTTCGACAGGGAGTAGGAGAGACCCAGTACTTC
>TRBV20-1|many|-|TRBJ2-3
CSARMTSGADTQYF
TGCAGTGCTAGAATGACTAGTGGAGCAGATACGCAGTATTTT
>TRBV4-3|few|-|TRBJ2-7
CASSQGSARAYEQYF
TGCGCCAGCAGCCAAGGCTCGGCCCGCGCCTACGAGCAGTACTTC
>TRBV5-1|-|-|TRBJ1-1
CASRGLMNTEAFF
TGCGCCAGCAGAGGGCTCATGAACACTGAAGCTTTCTTT
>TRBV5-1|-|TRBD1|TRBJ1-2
CATGTGTNYGYTF
TGCGCCACGGGGACAGGGACTAACTATGGCTACACCTTC
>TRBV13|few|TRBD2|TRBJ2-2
CASTPRTSGGATNTGELFF
TGTGCCAGCACCCCCAGGACTAGCGGGGGGGCCACCAACACCGGGGAGCTGTTTTTT
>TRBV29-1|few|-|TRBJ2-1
CSSYLWFRNEQFF
TGCAGCTCCTATCTTTGGTTTCGGAATGAGCAGTTCTTC
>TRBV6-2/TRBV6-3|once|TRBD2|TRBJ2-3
CASSYSLAGDRTDTQYF
TGTGCCAGCAGTTACTCCCTCGCGGGGGACCGCACAGATACGCAGTATTTT
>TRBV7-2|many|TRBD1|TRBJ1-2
CASSLGQGARGYTF
TGTGCCAGCAGCTTAGGACAGGGGGCGCGGGGCTACACCTTC
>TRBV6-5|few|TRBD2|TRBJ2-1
CASSMTSGEDNEQFF
TGTGCCAGCAGTATGACTAGCGGGGAAGACAATGAGCAGTTCTTC
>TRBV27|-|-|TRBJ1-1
CASRGLGTEAFF
TGTGCCAGCAGGGGGCTTGGAACTGAAGCTTTCTTT
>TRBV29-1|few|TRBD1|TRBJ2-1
CSVGFTGTGVFNEQFF
TGCAGCGTTGGCTTTACCGGGACAGGGGTGTTCAATGAGCAGTTCTTC
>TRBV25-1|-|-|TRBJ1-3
CASSLGHLSGNTIYF
TGTGCCAGCAGTCTGGGACACCTCTCTGGAAACACCATATATTTT
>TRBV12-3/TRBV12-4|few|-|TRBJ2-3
CASSLQYTQYF
TGTGCCAGCAGTCTCCAATATACGCAGTATTTT
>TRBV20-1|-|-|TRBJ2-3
CSARFGGSTDTQYF
TGCAGTGCTAGGTTCGGCGGATCCACAGATACGCAGTATTTT
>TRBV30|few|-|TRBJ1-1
CAWTRDILNTEAFF
TGTGCCTGGACCCGCGACATTTTGAACACTGAAGCTTTCTTT
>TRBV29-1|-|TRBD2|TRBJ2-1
CSGSRDYMNEQFF
TGCAGCGGGTCCCGGGACTACATGAATGAGCAGTTCTTC
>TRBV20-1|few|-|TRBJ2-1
CSARDPAGYEQFF
TGCAGTGCTAGAGACCCCGCGGGGTATGAGCAGTTCTTC